The rows below give T cell receptor beta chains drawn from one sample of a study of Ad26.COV2.S vaccination and SARS-CoV-2 variants. Produced via immunoSEQ multiplex PCR; TCRdb's table is partial and in-frame only. The sample gives a few hundred thousand clones, approximately 87% of which show up once; roughly 4% is in the top ten. The sample consisted of peripheral blood, taken in a trial of Ad26.COV2.S vaccine versus placebo. The source of these receptors is a person between 18 and 65 years old who received the Ad26.COV2.S COVID-19 vaccine or a placebo. CDR3s leave out the opening cysteine and the closing phenylalanine or tryptophan. Each record gives: J gene, D gene, V gene, CDR3 protein. The D gene is left open where the match is weak.

>TRBJ2-3|-|TRBV7-2
ASSIRDPSTDTQY
>TRBJ2-2|-|TRBV7-8
ASSRQNTGELF
>TRBJ1-6|-|TRBV19
ASSLRGTLNSPLH
>TRBJ2-7|-|TRBV5-4
ASSLGVSYEQY
>TRBJ1-3|TRBD1|TRBV30
AWSEDRGLLSGNTIY
>TRBJ2-3|TRBD1|TRBV5-6
ASRSTGLVTDTQY
>TRBJ2-7|-|TRBV11-2
ASSIPSLEYEQY
>TRBJ1-2|-|TRBV6-2/TRBV6-3
ASSYSDDNYGYT
>TRBJ2-7|-|TRBV6-5
ASTYYSYEQY
>TRBJ2-6|-|TRBV18
ASSPTVSGANVLT
>TRBJ1-6|TRBD1|TRBV28
ASTAPGQGSPLH
>TRBJ2-1|TRBD1|TRBV12-3/TRBV12-4
ASSPPGQEQF
>TRBJ2-7|-|TRBV6-2/TRBV6-3
ASSTAYEQY
>TRBJ2-4|-|TRBV28
ASSFPPTGAKNIQY
>TRBJ2-1|-|TRBV4-1
ASSQDPAPEQF
>TRBJ2-5|-|TRBV2
ASSGLQKIRGGETQY
>TRBJ1-2|-|TRBV11-2
ASSLAYRDNGYT
>TRBJ1-1|-|TRBV10-2
ASSESPGAGLGKTEAF
>TRBJ1-2|-|TRBV12-5
ASGLFALRGAYGYT
>TRBJ2-2|-|TRBV28
ASSFVGYAGELF
>TRBJ2-5|TRBD2|TRBV6-6
ASSYVGGVGRETQY
>TRBJ2-7|-|TRBV6-5
ASARDKTYEQY
>TRBJ1-6|-|TRBV5-4
ASRWGGMDSPLH
>TRBJ2-5|-|TRBV7-2
ASSFQGQETQY
>TRBJ1-5|-|TRBV5-6
ASSSPNQPQH
>TRBJ1-2|-|TRBV9
ASKRGGERSYGYT
>TRBJ1-2|-|TRBV20-1
SASGGGKGYT
>TRBJ1-6|-|TRBV5-1
ASSLTGLNNSPLH
>TRBJ1-1|-|TRBV10-2
ASSEKGENTEAF
>TRBJ1-1|TRBD1|TRBV3-1/TRBV3-2
ASSQDRGGDRGGRNTEAF
>TRBJ1-5|-|TRBV3-1/TRBV3-2
ASSQAQRGQPQH
>TRBJ2-7|-|TRBV5-4
ASSLPRAGVKYEQY
>TRBJ2-7|-|TRBV11-2
ASSLGAGSRVYEQY
>TRBJ1-1|TRBD1|TRBV7-9
ASRPGGTRVNTEAF
>TRBJ2-5|TRBD2|TRBV5-1
ASSLASGGQETQY
>TRBJ1-1|TRBD1|TRBV6-5
ASSLDRVDTEAF